This T cell receptor (beta chain) stems from a study of control samples from healthy donors and cancer patients. Clones were sequenced by immunoSEQ multiplex PCR, and TCRdb holds only the in-frame ones, with some missing. The table includes about 130,000 clones, 75% to 95% detected once. This CDR3 comprises 13 residues. Trimming removed 6 bases from V and 7 bases from J, with 15 bases in between. The clonotype comes from a man aged 40-49 years in good health. V and J are TRBV12-3 or TRBV12-4 and TRBJ1-2, with D possibly TRBD1 on 6 matching bases. The sequenced sample was blood. The CDR3 spells CASRSTPRGGYTF. As DNA, the CDR3 is TGTGCCAGCAGATCCACCCCCAGGGGTGGCTACACCTTC.